This T cell receptor beta chain was observed in a study of blood T cell repertoires in COVID-19 (dated by TCRdb to 2018 to 2021). Regarding the research as a whole: The collaborator samples originated in the United States, Italy and Spain and spanned the acute and convalescent phases of COVID-19. Sample metadata almost always included a de-identified subject ID, COVID-19 status, age in years and sex. Samples were obtained from the ongoing ImmuneRACE study (first 160 participants) and from about 1,300 subjects provided by 6 global collaborators. The prospective study material was composed of cDNA or gDNA derived from T cells, B-cell-depleted T cells, or PBMCs. HLA class I and class II types, where available, came from metadata supplied by the sample provider rather than from assay-based typing. A freely available public database, intended as a resource for researchers studying the immune response to SARS-CoV-2, is where the repertoires were released. Deeply sampled blood TCRbeta repertoires from subjects exposed to, actively infected with, or recovered from COVID-19 were included in the dataset. Study-wide conclusions, independent of this receptor: The amount of clinical and demographic metadata varied by source and participant and was provided uncurated.

As to this clone: The clone's antigen remains unknown. No clone much larger than this one lies a single base away; base qualities are absent.

The collaborating institutions used their own protocols to collect whole blood in K2EDTA tubes. For TCRbeta analysis, collaborators shipped samples as frozen whole blood, isolated PBMCs, or DNA extracted from either of those sample types. TCRbeta CDR3 regions were amplified from genomic DNA by means of the immunoSEQ Assay, a bias-controlled multiplex PCR. As for the original processing: Within the assay, amplification of reference gene primers was used to estimate how many nucleated cells each sample contained. To quantify the absolute abundance of each unique TCRbeta CDR3 rearrangement, sequence reads were collapsed and filtered. For each sample, productive Simpson clonality was calculated as the square root of Simpson's diversity index over productive rearrangements. What TCRdb holds here is the immuneACCESS table cut down to in-frame rearrangements. Part of the clones is not present; checked against another copy, under half of the missing clones reflect an unresolved V gene, and the others are unexplained. V and J calls and clone size are given by that table; D and trimming were obtained from the DNA. The sample table shows more than 100,000 clones, and 75% to 90% are seen once. Under 30% of the sample comes from the top ten.

The germline V gene (reference sequence) supplies CDR1 SGHKS and CDR2 YYEKEE. V sheds 2 bases and J sheds 4 bases, leaving 16 bases between their ends. Including the terminal cysteine and phenylalanine, the CDR3 comprises 16 residues. CDR3 DNA is the only sequence kept; it has 48 bases, read in frame from the first base. The sample comprised peripheral blood. This receptor was obtained from a woman aged 70-85 years with acute or convalescent COVID-19. The sequence joins TRBV5-5 to TRBJ1-3; no D gene call is confident. The CDR3 region reads CASSFGGLDGGNTIYF. The DNA reads TGTGCCAGCAGCTTCGGAGGCCTTGACGGGGGAAACACCATATATTTT.